The present entry profiles one T cell receptor beta chain with its context. Its antigen is as yet unknown. The data belong to a study of vaccination and CD4 T cells after COVID-19. Overall study context: All convalescent patients were nasal swab PCR positive for SARS-CoV-2; several had mild and one severe disease. Overlapping spike pools from SARS-CoV-2 and HCoV-NL63, HCoV-OC43 and HCoV-229E served as culture stimuli. Findings and caveats of the study: Within the convalescent patients, a median roughly 87% of the SARS-CoV-2-reactive clones were ones that appeared only post-vaccination. Early post-infection timepoints were not included, and relatively few convalescent patients were studied.

Treatment here: roughly 11-day PBMC culture with coronavirus spike peptide pools or control peptides (ViraFEST assay). The CDR3 has 13 amino acids. CDR1 is ENHRY, CDR2 SYGVKD, per germline. Trimming took 4 bases from V and 7 from J, leaving 13 bases between them. The assay that was used to sequence DNA from cultured CD4+ T cells was the Oncomine TCR Beta short-read assay. MiXCR, applied by TCRdb to the PCR reads, yields one record per CDR3 protein. Of around 13,000 distinct CDR3 sequences in the sample, around half were seen once. The sample consisted of CD4+ T cells from blood, cultured in vitro. The source is a human donor who had recovered from COVID-19. The chain is built from TRBV10-3 and TRBJ1-1; D may be TRBD1 (5 bases). Here the CDR3 reads CAISANRDGEAFF. The CDR3 nucleotides are TGTGCCATCAGTGCGAACCGGGACGGTGAAGCTTTCTTT.